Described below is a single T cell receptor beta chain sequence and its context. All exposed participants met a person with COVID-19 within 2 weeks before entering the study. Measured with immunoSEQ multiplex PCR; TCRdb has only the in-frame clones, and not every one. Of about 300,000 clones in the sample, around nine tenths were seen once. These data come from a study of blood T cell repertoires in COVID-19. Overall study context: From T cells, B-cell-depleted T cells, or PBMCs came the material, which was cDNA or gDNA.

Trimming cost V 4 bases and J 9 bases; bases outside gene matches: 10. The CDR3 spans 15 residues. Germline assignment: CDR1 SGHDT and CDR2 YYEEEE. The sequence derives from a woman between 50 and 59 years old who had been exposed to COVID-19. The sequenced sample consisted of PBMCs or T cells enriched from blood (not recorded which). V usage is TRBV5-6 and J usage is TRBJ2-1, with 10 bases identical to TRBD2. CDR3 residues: CASSPPERGGGEQFF. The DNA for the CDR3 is TGTGCCAGCAGCCCCCCGGAGCGGGGGGGCGGTGAGCAGTTCTTC.